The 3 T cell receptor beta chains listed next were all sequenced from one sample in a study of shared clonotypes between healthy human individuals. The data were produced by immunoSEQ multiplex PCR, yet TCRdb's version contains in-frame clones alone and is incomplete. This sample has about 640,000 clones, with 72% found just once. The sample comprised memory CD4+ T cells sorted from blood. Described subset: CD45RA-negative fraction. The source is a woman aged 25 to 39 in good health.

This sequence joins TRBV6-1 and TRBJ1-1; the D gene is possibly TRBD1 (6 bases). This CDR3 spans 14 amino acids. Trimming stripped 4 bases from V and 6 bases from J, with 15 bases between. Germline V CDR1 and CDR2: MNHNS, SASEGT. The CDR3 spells CASSGTDSRSEAFF. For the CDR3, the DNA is TGTGCCAGCAGTGGGACAGATTCTCGTTCTGAAGCTTTCTTT.

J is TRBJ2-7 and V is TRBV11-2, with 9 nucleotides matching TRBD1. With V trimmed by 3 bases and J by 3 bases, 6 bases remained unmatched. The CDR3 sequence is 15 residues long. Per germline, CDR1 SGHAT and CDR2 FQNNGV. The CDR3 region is CASSLGTGLIYEQYF. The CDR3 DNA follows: TGTGCCAGCAGCTTGGGGACAGGGCTCATCTACGAGCAGTACTTC.

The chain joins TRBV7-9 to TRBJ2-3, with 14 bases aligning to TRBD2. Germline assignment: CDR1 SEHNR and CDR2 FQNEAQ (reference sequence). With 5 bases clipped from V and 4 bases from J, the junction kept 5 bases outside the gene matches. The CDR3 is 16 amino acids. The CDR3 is CASSRGLAGEADTQYF. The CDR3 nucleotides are TGTGCCAGCAGCCGGGGACTAGCGGGAGAGGCAGATACGCAGTATTTT.